This record looks at one T cell receptor (beta chain) sequence and its context. Its target is not known. The data were obtained in a study of cytomegalovirus exposure and HLA in healthy donors. The protocol was immunoSEQ multiplex PCR, while the TCRdb copy is restricted to in-frame clones and leaves out a portion. The sample consists of under 250,000 clones, 90% to 95% of them appearing once. Study outcomes and limitations: Rare TCR sequences dominated, though some public TCRs recurred in many donors. In vitro assays verified that a few CMV-associated chains recognized CMV antigens specifically. Cytomegalovirus association was assigned to 170 or so TCR beta chains. First-cohort TCR clusters were later found to tend to co-occur in the 90 to 150 validation repertoires.

CDR1 and CDR2 (germline): MGHDK, SYGVNS. V was trimmed by 5 bases and J by 0 bases, leaving 8 bases between them. This CDR3 region has 13 residues. The V and J genes are TRBV25-1 and TRBJ2-7; no firm D call. Sequenced input: PBMCs. The clonotype originates from a woman under 30 in good health and CMV-seronegative. For the CDR3, the DNA is TGTGCCAGCAGTTCCGCCAGCTCCTACGAGCAGTACTTC. Protein product: CASSSASSYEQYF.